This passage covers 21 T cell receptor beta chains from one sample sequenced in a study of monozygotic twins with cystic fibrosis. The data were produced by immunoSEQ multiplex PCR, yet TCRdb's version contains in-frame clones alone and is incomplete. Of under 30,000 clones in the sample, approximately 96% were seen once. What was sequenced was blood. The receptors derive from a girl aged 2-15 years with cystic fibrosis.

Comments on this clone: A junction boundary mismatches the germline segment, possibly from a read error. The CDR3 region is CASSAGTSGHYSEQFF. CDR3 in DNA: TGTGCCAGCAGCGCTGGGACTAGCGGGCATTACAGTGAGCAGTTCTTC. The chain links TRBV7-3 to TRBJ2-1; 12 nucleotides align to TRBD2. Germline V lookup: CDR1 SGHTA, CDR2 FQGTGA. The CDR3 spans 16 residues.

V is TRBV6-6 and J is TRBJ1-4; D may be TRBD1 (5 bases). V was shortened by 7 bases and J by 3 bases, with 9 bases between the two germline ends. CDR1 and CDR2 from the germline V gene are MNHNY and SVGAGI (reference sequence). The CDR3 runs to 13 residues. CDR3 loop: CASTDRPNEKLFF. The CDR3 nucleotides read TGTGCCAGCACCGACAGACCTAATGAAAAACTGTTTTTT.

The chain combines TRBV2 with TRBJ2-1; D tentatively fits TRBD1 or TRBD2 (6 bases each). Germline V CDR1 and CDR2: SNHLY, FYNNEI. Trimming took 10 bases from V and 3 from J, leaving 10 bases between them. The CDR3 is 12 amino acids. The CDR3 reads CANEGGYNEQFF. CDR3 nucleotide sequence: TGTGCCAACGAGGGGGGCTACAATGAGCAGTTCTTC.

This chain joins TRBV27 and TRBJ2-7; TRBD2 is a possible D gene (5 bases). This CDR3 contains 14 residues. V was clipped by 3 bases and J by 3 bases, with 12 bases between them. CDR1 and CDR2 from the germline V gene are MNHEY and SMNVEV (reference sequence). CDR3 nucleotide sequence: TGTGCCAGCAGTTTTTCGGGAACAGTCTACGAGCAGTACTTC. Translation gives CASSFSGTVYEQYF.

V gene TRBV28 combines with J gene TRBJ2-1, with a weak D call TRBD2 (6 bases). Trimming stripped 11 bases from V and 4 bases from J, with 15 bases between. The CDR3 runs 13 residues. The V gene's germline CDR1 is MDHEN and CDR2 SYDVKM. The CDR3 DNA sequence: TGTGCCCTCAGGCCAGGGAGGTACAATGAGCAGTTCTTC. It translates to CALRPGRYNEQFF.

CDR3 region: CASSLYTSYGYTF. In DNA, the CDR3 is TGTGCCAGCAGCCTCTACACCTCCTATGGCTACACCTTC. The rearrangement uses TRBV6-1 and TRBJ1-2; D is uncertain. The CDR3 spans 13 residues. The V gene's germline CDR1 is MNHNS and CDR2 SASEGT. The ends were cut back, 6 bases at V and 4 bases at J, with 12 bases in the middle.

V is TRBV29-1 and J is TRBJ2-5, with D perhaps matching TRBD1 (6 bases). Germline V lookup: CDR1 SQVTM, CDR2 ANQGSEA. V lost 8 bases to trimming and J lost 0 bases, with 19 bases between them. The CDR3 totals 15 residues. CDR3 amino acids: CSTWTDSLYQETQYF. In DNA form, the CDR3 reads TGCAGCACGTGGACAGATAGCCTGTACCAAGAGACCCAGTACTTC.

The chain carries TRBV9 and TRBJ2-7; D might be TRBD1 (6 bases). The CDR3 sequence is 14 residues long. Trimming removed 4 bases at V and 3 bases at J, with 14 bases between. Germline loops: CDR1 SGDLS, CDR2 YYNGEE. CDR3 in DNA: TGTGCCAGCAGCAAGACTACAGGGCTCTACGAGCAGTACTTC. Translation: CASSKTTGLYEQYF.

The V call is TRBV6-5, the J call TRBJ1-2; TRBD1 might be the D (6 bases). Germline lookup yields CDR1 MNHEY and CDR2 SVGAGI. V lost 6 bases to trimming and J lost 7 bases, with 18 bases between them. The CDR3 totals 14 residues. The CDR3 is CASRVTGNRAGYTF. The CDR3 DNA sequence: TGTGCCAGCAGGGTCACAGGGAACAGGGCTGGCTACACCTTC.

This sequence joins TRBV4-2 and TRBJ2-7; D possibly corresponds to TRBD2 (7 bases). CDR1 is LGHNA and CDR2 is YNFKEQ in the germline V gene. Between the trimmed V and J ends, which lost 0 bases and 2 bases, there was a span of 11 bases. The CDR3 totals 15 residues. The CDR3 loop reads CASSQDPGGPYEQYF. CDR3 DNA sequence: TGTGCCAGCAGCCAAGATCCGGGGGGCCCCTACGAGCAGTACTTC.

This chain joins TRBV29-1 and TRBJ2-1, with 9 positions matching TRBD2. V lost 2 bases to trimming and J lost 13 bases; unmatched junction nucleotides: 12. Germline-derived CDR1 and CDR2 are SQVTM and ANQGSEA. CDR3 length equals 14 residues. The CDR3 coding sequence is TGCAGCGTTGAATCGCTAGCGGGAAGATCAACACAGTTCTTC. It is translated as CSVESLAGRSTQFF.

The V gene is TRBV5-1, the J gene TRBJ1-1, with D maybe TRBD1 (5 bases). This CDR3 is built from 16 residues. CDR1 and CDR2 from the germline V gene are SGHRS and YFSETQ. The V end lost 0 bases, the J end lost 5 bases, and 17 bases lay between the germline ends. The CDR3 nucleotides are TGCGCCAGCAGCTTGGTATCCATCGGGGCGGGAACTGAAGCTTTCTTT. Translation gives CASSLVSIGAGTEAFF.

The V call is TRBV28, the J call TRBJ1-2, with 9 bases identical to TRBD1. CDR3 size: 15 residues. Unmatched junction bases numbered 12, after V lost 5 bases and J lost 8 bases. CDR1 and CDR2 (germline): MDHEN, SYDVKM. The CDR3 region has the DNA TGTGCCAGCAGTCCTCCTACAGGGGGCGCCCGGGGCTACACCTTC. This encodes CASSPPTGGARGYTF.

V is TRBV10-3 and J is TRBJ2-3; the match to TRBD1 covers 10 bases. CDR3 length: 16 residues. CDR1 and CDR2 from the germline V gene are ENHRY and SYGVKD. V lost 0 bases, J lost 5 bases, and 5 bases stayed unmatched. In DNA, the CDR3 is TGTGCCATCAGTGAGTCCGCGGGACAGGGGCAAGATACGCAGTATTTT. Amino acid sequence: CAISESAGQGQDTQYF.

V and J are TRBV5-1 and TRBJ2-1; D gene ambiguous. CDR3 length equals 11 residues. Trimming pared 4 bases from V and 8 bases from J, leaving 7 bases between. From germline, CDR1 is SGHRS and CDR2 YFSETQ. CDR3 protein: CASSLSDEQFF. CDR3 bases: TGCGCCAGCAGCCTCAGTGATGAGCAGTTCTTC.

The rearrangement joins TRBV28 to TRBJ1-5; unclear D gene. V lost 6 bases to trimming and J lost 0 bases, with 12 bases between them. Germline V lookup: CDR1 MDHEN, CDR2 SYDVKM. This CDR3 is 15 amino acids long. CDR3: CASRRRRFSNQPQHF. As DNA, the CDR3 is TGTGCCAGCAGGCGACGCCGGTTTAGCAATCAGCCCCAGCATTTT.

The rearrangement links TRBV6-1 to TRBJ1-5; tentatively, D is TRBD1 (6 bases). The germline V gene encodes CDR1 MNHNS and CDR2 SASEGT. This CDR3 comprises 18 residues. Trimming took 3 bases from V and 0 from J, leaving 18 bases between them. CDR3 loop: CASSEWTADIYSNQPQHF. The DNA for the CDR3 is TGTGCCAGCAGTGAGTGGACAGCAGACATTTATAGCAATCAGCCCCAGCATTTT.

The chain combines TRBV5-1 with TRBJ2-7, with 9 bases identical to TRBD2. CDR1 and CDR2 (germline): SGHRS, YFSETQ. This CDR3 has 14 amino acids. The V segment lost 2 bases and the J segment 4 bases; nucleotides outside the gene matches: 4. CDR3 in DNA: TGCGCCAGCAGCTTTAGCGGGAGTACATACGAGCAGTACTTC. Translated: CASSFSGSTYEQYF. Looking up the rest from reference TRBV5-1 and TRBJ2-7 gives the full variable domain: KAGVTQTPRYLIKTRGQQVTLSCSPISGHRSVSWYQQTPGQGLQFLFEYFSETQRNKGNFPGRFSGRQFSNSRSEMNVSTLELGDSALYLCASSFSGSTYEQYFGPGTRLTVT.

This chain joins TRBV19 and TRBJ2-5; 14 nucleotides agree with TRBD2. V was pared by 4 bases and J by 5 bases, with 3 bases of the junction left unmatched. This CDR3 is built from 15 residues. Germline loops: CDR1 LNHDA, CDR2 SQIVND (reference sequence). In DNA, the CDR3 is TGTGCCAGTAGTAAGGGACTAGCGGGAGTGGAGACCCAGTACTTC. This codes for CASSKGLAGVETQYF.

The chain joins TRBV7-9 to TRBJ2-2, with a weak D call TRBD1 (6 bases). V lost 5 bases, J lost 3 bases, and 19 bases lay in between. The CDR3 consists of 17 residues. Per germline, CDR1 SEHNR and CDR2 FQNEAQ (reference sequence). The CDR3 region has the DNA TGTGCCAGCAGCCACCCCCGGCGAGGGGGAGACACCGGGGAGCTGTTTTTT. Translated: CASSHPRRGGDTGELFF. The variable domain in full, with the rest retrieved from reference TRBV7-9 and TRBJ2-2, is DTGVSQNPRHKITKRGQNVTFRCDPISEHNRLYWYRQTLGQGPEFLTYFQNEAQLEKSRLLSDRFSAERPKGSFSTLEIQRTEQGDSAMYLCASSHPRRGGDTGELFFGEGSRLTVL.

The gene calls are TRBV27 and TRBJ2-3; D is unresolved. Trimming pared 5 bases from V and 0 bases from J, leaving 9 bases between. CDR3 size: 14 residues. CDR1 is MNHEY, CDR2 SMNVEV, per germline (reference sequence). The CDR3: CASSGGQSTDTQYF. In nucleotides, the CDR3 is TGTGCCAGCAGTGGTGGGCAGAGCACAGATACGCAGTATTTT.